Described below is a single T cell receptor beta chain sequence and its context. Patients of the Seattle cohort, enrolled during active infection, were followed longitudinally. V shed 4 bases, J shed 3 bases, and the junction held 6 bases outside the gene matches. This CDR3 has 14 amino acids. Germline CDR1 MDHEN, CDR2 SYDVKM. Source study methods: By means of reference gene primer amplification, nucleated cell counts were estimated. Sequencing was performed with immunoSEQ multiplex PCR; in TCRdb, only in-frame clones are kept and a portion is missing. D and trimming come from the DNA, and the V and J calls and clone size come from that table. The repertoire holds 250,000 to 300,000 clones, 88% seen once, with 10% in the top ten. The data originate from a study of blood T cell repertoires in COVID-19. Study in general: The United States, Italy and Spain were the sources of the acute and convalescent COVID-19 samples.

Sequencing used peripheral blood. The chain employs TRBV28 and TRBJ2-7; 7 bases align to TRBD1. The source of this sequence is a woman in her seventies with COVID-19, enrolled during active disease. The CDR3 DNA follows: TGTGCCAGCAGTTCCCCGGGACAGATCTACGAGCAGTACTTC. Translation: CASSSPGQIYEQYF.